A selection of T cell receptor beta chains follows, all from one sample in a study of regulatory T cells in long-lasting Graves disease. In TCRdb, the multiplex PCR reads were re-called with MiXCR into one record per CDR3 protein. Of 350,000 to 450,000 distinct CDR3 sequences in the sample, more than 20% were seen once. Here the sequenced sample was peripheral blood mononuclear cells (PBMCs), taken when the disease was refractory, from a patient treated with antithyroid drugs. The source of these receptors is a woman in her thirties or forties with Graves disease. CDR3s include the opening cysteine and the closing phenylalanine or tryptophan. A D gene is named only where the DNA matches it firmly. Clone size appears in some rows only: once, few, many, or a class for an expanded clone.

d_call	v_call	clone_size	j_call	cdr3_nt	cdr3_aa
TRBD1	TRBV19	few	TRBJ1-5	TGTGCCAGTAGTATCCGCGGACAGGGGATCGCGGATGGCAATCAGCCCCAGCATTTT	CASSIRGQGIADGNQPQHF
TRBD2	TRBV5-4	NA	TRBJ2-7	TGTGCCAGCAGCGCAGCCGGAGCGGGACTAGCGGGGACCTACGAGCAGTACTTC	CASSAAGAGLAGTYEQYF
NA	TRBV12-3/TRBV12-4	many	TRBJ2-7	TGTGCCAGCAGTTCCTCAGGAAACTACGAGCAGTACTTC	CASSSSGNYEQYF
TRBD1	TRBV7-9	NA	TRBJ2-3	TGTGCCAGCAGTTCCGGGACAGGGGGCACAGATACGCAGTATTTT	CASSSGTGGTDTQYF
NA	TRBV14	NA	TRBJ2-6	TGTGCCAGCAGCCAGAGGGAGGATGGGGCCAACGTCCTGACTTTC	CASSQREDGANVLTF
NA	TRBV6-4	few	TRBJ1-1	TGTGCCAGCAGTGACGGAGGGACAGCTTTCTTT	CASSDGGTAFF
TRBD2	TRBV20-1	NA	TRBJ2-7	TGCAGTGCTGGGCTAGCGGGAGTATACGAGCAGTACTTC	CSAGLAGVYEQYF
NA	TRBV3-1	few	TRBJ2-5	TGTGCCAGCAGCCATAGCTCGGCGTCGGACCAAGAGACCCAGTACTTC	CASSHSSASDQETQYF
TRBD1	TRBV6-1	NA	TRBJ2-5	TGTGCCAGCGTCGGGACAGGGGGCGCGGAGACCCAGTACTTC	CASVGTGGAETQYF
TRBD1	TRBV6-1	many	TRBJ2-5	TGTGCCAGCAGTGCAAATACAGGGGGATACGAGACCCAGTACTTC	CASSANTGGYETQYF
NA	TRBV3-1	few	TRBJ1-1	TGTGCCAGCAGCCCATACTATGGGACTGAAGCTTTCTTT	CASSPYYGTEAFF
NA	TRBV2	many	TRBJ1-1	TGTGCCAGCAGTGAGGGGACTGAAGCTTTCTTT	CASSEGTEAFF
NA	TRBV19	NA	TRBJ2-4	TGTGCCAGTAGTATAGTGGCAGGGTTAGCCAAAAACATTCAGTACTTC	CASSIVAGLAKNIQYF
NA	TRBV28	few	TRBJ2-3	TGTGCCAGCAGTTCCCCTAGGTGGAAGTCGACAGATACGCAGTATTTT	CASSSPRWKSTDTQYF